Detailed here is one T cell receptor beta chain. What antigen it recognizes has not been identified. No qualities accompany the bases; no much larger clone lies one base away. The label giving this sample's time point can be read as: about 28 days (+/-7) after the second vaccine dose. Because spike-specific TCR depth and breadth did not differ between the two schedules, AZD1222 recipients who got a second dose at roughly 4 weeks were pooled with those who got a second dose at roughly 12 weeks. Vaccinee samples were obtained from the UK trials COV001 and COV002, which included a single-blind randomized controlled phase 2/3 trial of AZD1222 (ChAdOx1 nCoV-19) in healthy adults. For TCRbeta chain sequencing, PBMC samples were collected from trial participants at day 0 and at day 28 after the second dose. This entry is derived from a study of T cell responses to AZD1222 COVID-19 vaccine (dated by TCRdb to 2020 to 2023). For the wider study: TCR sequencing was performed for 233 trial participants, of whom around 200 were given two doses of AZD1222 and some 26 were given two doses of MenACWY control vaccine. Trial participants were enrolled into age subgroups of 18-55, 56-69 and 70-plus years, which contained around 150, 28 and 57 TCR-sequenced participants, respectively.

The germline V gene sets CDR1 to MGHRA and CDR2 to YSYEKL. Deletion took 0 bases off V and 5 bases off J, with a span of 13 bases between the germline ends. The CDR3 contains 15 residues, cysteine and phenylalanine counted. The only DNA kept is the CDR3, 45 bases in frame from the first base. The full study reports these points: Nearly half of unique spike-specific TCRs reportedly recognized epitopes outside regions mutated in the B.1.351 and B.1.1.7 variants. The whole spike protein was spanned by vaccine-associated CD4 TCRs, and dominant responses were seen in regions 160-218 and 743-854. Spike-specific TCR breadth and depth rose significantly after two AZD1222 doses compared with day 0 and with MenACWY recipients. In the small 56-69-year group, the increase in depth fell short of significance, most likely because of low power. Participants were mostly white British, with more females than males. The authors suggested clonal diversity may have been underestimated. Because no day 14 peak-response samples were available, the repertoires could be characterized only after the peak T cell response. Conclusions about previously exposed vaccinees were limited because only six AZD1222 recipients were SARS-CoV-2 seropositive at baseline.

The CDR3 regions of human TCRbeta chains were analyzed by immunosequencing. As for how the authors treated the data: TCRs in the repertoires were matched against a reference library of SARS-CoV-2-specific TCRs that had been generated with the MIRA antigen-specificity platform. Breadth was defined as the fraction of unique TCRs that were SARS-CoV-2-associated. Depth was defined as the fraction of total T cells that were SARS-CoV-2-associated. Using the MIRA data, each spike-specific TCR was mapped to the spike region that the TCR reacts to and placed in a CD4 or CD8 class. Log10-transformed breadth and depth values were compared by one-way ANOVA with Sidak's multiple comparisons tests. TCRdb mirrors the immuneACCESS table, restricted to in-frame sequences. Some clones are absent from its copies; in checked studies, under half trace to an unresolved V gene, and the reason for the others is unknown. V and J calls and clone size are as listed in that table; D and trimming were resolved from the DNA. The sample table lists some 130,000 clones, 90% to 95% of them with a count of one. The ten largest make up 6% to 7.5% of the sample.

The origin of this receptor is an adult who received the AZD1222 COVID-19 vaccine. Recombination connected TRBV4-1 to TRBJ1-2; the D segment could be TRBD1, given 5 matching bases. The sample was peripheral blood, taken 28 days after the second AZD1222 dose. The DNA sequence follows: TGCGCCAGCAGCCAAGATCAGGGCGGATTTTATGGCTACACCTTC. The translation is CASSQDQGGFYGYTF.